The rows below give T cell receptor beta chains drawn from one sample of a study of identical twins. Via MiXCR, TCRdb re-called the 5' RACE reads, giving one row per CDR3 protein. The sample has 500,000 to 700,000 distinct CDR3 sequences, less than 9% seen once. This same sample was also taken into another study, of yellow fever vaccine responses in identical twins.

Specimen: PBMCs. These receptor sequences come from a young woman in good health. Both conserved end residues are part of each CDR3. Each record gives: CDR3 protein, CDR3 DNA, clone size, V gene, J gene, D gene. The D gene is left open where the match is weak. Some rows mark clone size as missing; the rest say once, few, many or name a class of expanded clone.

CASSYSPPGGGANVLTF	TGTGCCAGCAGTTACTCCCCCCCGGGCGGTGGGGCCAACGTCCTGACTTTC	few	TRBV6-5	TRBJ2-6	NA
CATASVPSSYNEQFF	TGTGCCACCGCTAGCGTCCCTAGCTCCTACAATGAGCAGTTCTTC	NA	TRBV10-3	TRBJ2-1	NA
CAISLVLSSYNEQFF	TGTGCCATCTCCCTAGTCCTTAGCTCCTACAATGAGCAGTTCTTC	many	TRBV10-3	TRBJ2-1	NA
CASSLGEQGGGKLFF	TGTGCCAGCAGCCTTGGGGAACAGGGTGGAGGAAAACTGTTTTTT	many	TRBV7-9	TRBJ1-4	NA
CASSSRGRGSYNEQFF	TGTGCCAGCAGTTCCCGAGGGAGGGGGTCCTACAATGAGCAGTTCTTC	few	TRBV12-3/TRBV12-4	TRBJ2-1	NA
CASSRDLGETQYF	TGTGCCAGCAGTCGGGACTTGGGCGAGACCCAGTACTTC	few	TRBV2	TRBJ2-5	NA
CASSPQGSEELFF	TGTGCCAGCAGCCCGCAGGGGTCAGAGGAGCTGTTTTTT	NA	TRBV7-8	TRBJ2-2	NA
CSARQGAVASGTHF	NA	many	TRBV20-1	TRBJ2-7	NA
CASIPDTQYF	TGTGCCAGCATCCCAGATACGCAGTATTTT	NA	TRBV27	TRBJ2-3	NA
CSVEGDTNYGYTF	TGCAGCGTTGAGGGGGACACCAACTATGGCTACACCTTC	NA	TRBV29-1	TRBJ1-2	NA
CASTTSAGREQYF	TGTGCCAGCACAACTAGCGCCGGTAGGGAGCAGTACTTC	few	TRBV2	TRBJ2-7	TRBD2
CASSDRGKNTNEQFF	TGTGCCAGCAGCGACCGAGGCAAAAACACCAATGAGCAGTTCTTC	many	TRBV3-1	TRBJ2-1	NA
CASTTQTSGNAEQFF	TGCGCCAGCACCACCCAGACTAGCGGGAATGCTGAGCAGTTCTTC	many	TRBV5-1	TRBJ2-1	TRBD2
CASSLEKTSGAYNEQFF	TGCGCCAGCAGCTTGGAAAAGACTAGCGGAGCCTACAATGAGCAGTTCTTC	many	TRBV5-1	TRBJ2-1	TRBD2
CASSLRLAGVREQYF	TGTGCCAGCAGCCTCCGACTAGCGGGAGTTCGGGAGCAGTACTTC	NA	TRBV5-8	TRBJ2-7	TRBD2
CASSGPSGIYEQYF	TGTGCCAGCAGTGGTCCTAGCGGTATCTACGAGCAGTACTTC	few	TRBV13	TRBJ2-7	TRBD2
CASSFFSGSFYSYNEQFF	TGTGCCAGCAGTTTTTTCTCGGGCAGCTTTTACTCCTACAATGAGCAGTTCTTC	few	TRBV12-3/TRBV12-4	TRBJ2-1	NA
CSVASTDMNTQYF	TGCAGCGTCGCTTCTACAGATATGAATACGCAGTATTTT	NA	TRBV29-1	TRBJ2-3	NA
CASTAGGSYNEQFF	TGTGCCAGCACAGCGGGGGGGTCCTACAATGAGCAGTTCTTC	many	TRBV11-2	TRBJ2-1	TRBD2
CATSDHRGTYGYTF	TGTGCCACCAGTGACCACAGGGGGACCTATGGCTACACCTTC	NA	TRBV24-1	TRBJ1-2	TRBD1
CASSFGQGRLSGANVLTF	TGCGCCAGCAGCTTCGGACAGGGGAGACTCTCTGGGGCCAACGTCCTGACTTTC	few	TRBV5-1	TRBJ2-6	TRBD1
CASSSPRNGGINTKNIQYF	TGTGCCAGCAGTTCCCCTCGAAACGGCGGGATCAACACAAAAAACATTCAGTACTTC	NA	TRBV28	TRBJ2-4	NA
CASSPPSRNDEQYF	TGTGCCAGCTCACCACCGAGTCGTAACGACGAGCAGTACTTC	NA	TRBV18	TRBJ2-7	NA
CASSLGQGARKLFF	TGTGCCAGCAGCTTGGGACAGGGGGCGAGGAAGCTGTTTTTT	NA	TRBV13	TRBJ2-2	TRBD1
CASAYSNQPQHF	TGTGCCAGCGCTTATAGCAATCAGCCCCAGCATTTT	NA	TRBV28	TRBJ1-5	NA
CASSLDSSRPDTQYF	TGCGCCAGCAGCTTAGACTCCTCGCGGCCAGATACGCAGTATTTT	few	TRBV5-1	TRBJ2-3	NA
CASSLTGGINEQFF	TGTGCCAGCAGCCTGACTGGCGGGATAAATGAGCAGTTCTTC	few	TRBV6-2/TRBV6-3	TRBJ2-1	NA
CASSLAISGGETQYF	TGTGCCAGCAGCTTAGCGATTAGCGGGGGAGAGACCCAGTACTTC	NA	TRBV7-9	TRBJ2-5	TRBD2
CASRGAPSTDTQYF	TGTGCCAGCCGAGGGGCCCCTAGCACAGATACGCAGTATTTT	NA	TRBV28	TRBJ2-3	NA
CATGTSFDEQFF	TGTGCCACCGGGACTAGCTTCGATGAGCAGTTCTTC	NA	TRBV10-3	TRBJ2-1	TRBD2